A single sample gave rise to the 25 T cell receptor beta chains below, sequenced in a study of cytomegalovirus exposure and HLA in healthy donors. Primers for the PCR totalled 60 Vbeta and 13 Jbeta. The method was immunoSEQ multiplex PCR; TCRdb's version includes in-frame clones alone and lacks a portion of them. The table has about 44,000 clones, approximately 90% seen once. Input material: PBMCs. All receptors come from a middle-aged woman in good health and CMV-seropositive.

This chain connects TRBV12-5 to TRBJ2-1; TRBD2 is a possible D gene (5 bases). This CDR3 contains 13 residues. V was pared by 2 bases and J by 7 bases, with 9 bases between. Looked up from germline, CDR1 is LGHNT and CDR2 is FRNRAP. CDR3: CASGLSGRNEQFF. As DNA, the CDR3 is TGTGCTAGTGGTTTGTCGGGAAGGAATGAGCAGTTCTTC.

The CDR3 DNA sequence: TGTGCCAGCAGGGGAGGACAACCGGCAACTAATGAAAAACTGTTTTTT. This codes for CASRGGQPATNEKLFF. This chain uses TRBV5-8 with TRBJ1-4; possibly TRBD1 for D (5 bases). Germline V gene lookup returns CDR1 SGHTS and CDR2 YDEGEE. The V gene lost 5 bases and the J gene lost 0 bases, with 14 bases spanning the gap. This CDR3 has 16 residues. Full variable domain (remainder filled in from reference TRBV5-8 and TRBJ1-4): EAGVTQSPTHLIKTRGQQATLRCSPISGHTSVYWYQQALGLGLQFLLWYDEGEERNRGNFPPRFSGRQFPNYSSELNVNALELEDSALYLCASRGGQPATNEKLFFGSGTQLSVL.

The gene calls are TRBV5-1 and TRBJ2-2; D may be TRBD2 (6 bases). This CDR3 has 14 amino acids. The V and J ends lost 4 bases and 8 bases respectively, with 15 bases between them. CDR1 is SGHRS and CDR2 is YFSETQ in the germline V gene. In DNA form, the CDR3 reads TGCGCCAGCAGCCGCTTGGGGGGAACGGGGGAGCTGTTTTTT. It encodes CASSRLGGTGELFF.

This clone has more than one count but fewer than ten. The chain couples TRBV29-1 to TRBJ2-3; perhaps TRBD2 as D (6 bases). V lost 7 bases to trimming and J lost 6 bases, with 20 bases between them. The length of the CDR3 is 14 residues. CDR1 is SQVTM, CDR2 ANQGSEA, per germline. CDR3 amino acids: CSGSVGGNIDTQYF. DNA for the CDR3: TGCAGCGGATCCGTCGGGGGTAATATTGATACGCAGTATTTT.

This clone was seen a few times. The V and J genes are TRBV11-2 and TRBJ1-1; D is undetermined. CDR3 length: 14 amino acids. Germline CDR1 and CDR2: SGHAT and FQNNGV. Trimming cost V 1 base and J 2 bases, with 8 bases left between them. The CDR3 DNA reads as TGTGCCAGCAGCTTAGGCGGAGCAAACACTGAAGCTTTCTTT. Protein: CASSLGGANTEAFF.

The chain has TRBV29-1 and TRBJ2-7, with D perhaps TRBD2 (5 bases). There are 12 residues in the CDR3. Deletions cut 3 bases from V and 2 bases from J, with 8 bases between. Germline CDR1 and CDR2: SQVTM and ANQGSEA. The CDR3 loop is CSVEDGTYEQYF. In DNA form, the CDR3 reads TGCAGCGTTGAGGACGGGACCTACGAGCAGTACTTC.

The chain has TRBV10-3 and TRBJ2-5; maybe TRBD2 (6 bases). The CDR3 length is 13 residues. Germline CDR1 reads ENHRY; CDR2 reads SYGVKD. Trimming left V 11 bases short and J 7 bases short, with 20 bases between. Written as DNA, the CDR3 is TGTGCCGCAACGGGGCTAGCGTCAGGGACCCAGTACTTC. It specifies CAATGLASGTQYF.

The rearrangement links TRBV12-5 to TRBJ1-3, with a tentative D call TRBD1 (5 bases). The V end lost 2 bases, the J end lost 8 bases, and 19 bases lay between the germline ends. The CDR3 is 16 amino acids. Germline V gene lookup returns CDR1 LGHNT and CDR2 FRNRAP. CDR3 protein: CASGLFLWTGVDTIYF. For the CDR3, the DNA is TGTGCTAGTGGTTTGTTCCTTTGGACGGGGGTGGACACCATATATTTT. Supplemented by reference TRBV12-5 and TRBJ1-3, the full variable domain reads DARVTQTPRHKVTEMGQEVTMRCQPILGHNTVFWYRQTMMQGLELLAYFRNRAPLDDSGMPKDRFSAEMPDATLATLKIQPSEPRDSAVYFCASGLFLWTGVDTIYFGEGSWLTVV.

The chain carries TRBV9 and TRBJ2-2; the D is unclear. CDR1 and CDR2 (germline): SGDLS, YYNGEE. CDR3 length: 16 amino acids. The V and J ends lost 0 bases and 0 bases respectively, with 9 bases between them. As DNA, the CDR3 is TGTGCCAGCAGCGTAGGGGCTTCTTCGAACACCGGGGAGCTGTTTTTT. It codes for CASSVGASSNTGELFF.

This sequence joins TRBV9 and TRBJ1-2, with 9 bases identical to TRBD1. Germline assignment: CDR1 SGDLS and CDR2 YYNGEE. This CDR3 is 12 amino acids long. After removal of 5 bases from V and 8 bases from J, the junction contained 4 bases not matched to a gene. The CDR3 region is CASRRQGEGYTF. CDR3 bases: TGTGCCAGCAGGCGACAGGGGGAGGGCTACACCTTC.

The chain carries TRBV18 and TRBJ1-3; D may be TRBD1 (5 bases). The CDR3 has 13 amino acids. V lost 9 bases, J lost 7 bases, and 16 bases lay in between. The germline V gene has CDR1 KGHSH and CDR2 LQKENI. In nucleotides, the CDR3 is TGTGCCAGTCTCACCCAACGGGGGAACACCATATATTTT. Translating gives CASLTQRGNTIYF.

The chain uses TRBV7-9 and TRBJ2-3, with D unclear. V was pared by 5 bases and J by 4 bases, with 19 bases between. CDR1 is SEHNR, CDR2 FQNEAQ, per germline (reference sequence). This CDR3 has 16 residues. As DNA, the CDR3 is TGTGCCAGCAGCACCGAGGAGTCTGTACAAGCAGATACGCAGTATTTT. Translation gives CASSTEESVQADTQYF.

This clone was found once. The chain combines TRBV10-1 with TRBJ1-2; 12 bases line up with TRBD1. V shed 7 bases, J shed 6 bases, and the junction held 3 bases outside the gene matches. Germline V lookup: CDR1 WNHNN, CDR2 SYGVQD (reference sequence). The CDR3 is 13 residues long. DNA of the CDR3: TGCGCCAGCAAGGGACAGGGGGCGGATGGCTACACCTTC. As protein: CASKGQGADGYTF.

The rearrangement joins TRBV27 to TRBJ2-5; D possibly corresponds to TRBD1 (6 bases). The CDR3 has 16 amino acids. Germline V lookup: CDR1 MNHEY, CDR2 SMNVEV (reference sequence). V shed 3 bases and J shed 10 bases, with 24 bases lying between them. The CDR3 nucleotides are TGTGCCAGCAGTTTGATAGGAGGACAGCCCCAAGGGGACCAGTACTTC. This sequence encodes CASSLIGGQPQGDQYF.

The CDR3 DNA follows: TGCGCCAGCAGCTTGACCGACAGGGTGGGGAACATTCAGTACTTC. This translates into CASSLTDRVGNIQYF. V usage is TRBV5-1 and J usage is TRBJ2-4; 7 positions agree with TRBD1. The germline gives CDR1 SGHRS, CDR2 YFSETQ. This CDR3 contains 15 residues. The trim removed 1 base at V and 7 bases at J, leaving 8 bases unmatched.

The chain uses TRBV5-6 and TRBJ2-5, with D possibly TRBD1 on 8 matching bases. The CDR3 length is 14 residues. V dropped 4 bases and J dropped 7 bases, with 17 bases sitting between them. Germline V gene lookup returns CDR1 SGHDT and CDR2 YYEEEE. CDR3 region: CASSPAGQDVTQYF. The CDR3 nucleotides are TGTGCCAGCAGCCCAGCGGGACAGGACGTGACCCAGTACTTC.

The chain employs TRBV7-9 and TRBJ2-2; D might be TRBD1 (5 bases). CDR3 length: 17 amino acids. Per the germline V gene, CDR1 is SEHNR and CDR2 is FQNEAQ (reference sequence). Trimming took 5 bases from V and 6 from J, leaving 22 bases between them. The CDR3 DNA reads as TGTGCCAGCAGCCCCCAACTACAGACAGTGGGCGCCGGGGAGCTGTTTTTT. Protein: CASSPQLQTVGAGELFF.

The chain links TRBV2 to TRBJ2-7; 9 nucleotides match TRBD1. Germline CDR1 is SNHLY and CDR2 is FYNNEI. Trimming at V came to 3 bases and at J to 9 bases, leaving 6 bases not matched to a gene. The CDR3 spans 13 residues. The CDR3 bases are TGTGCCAGCAGTGAGTGGGGACAGGGAGGGCAGTACTTC. It encodes CASSEWGQGGQYF.

The chain carries TRBV11-2 and TRBJ2-1; D remains unclear. The CDR3 totals 14 residues. V lost 1 base to trimming and J lost 6 bases, with 10 bases between them. Germline V lookup: CDR1 SGHAT, CDR2 FQNNGV. CDR3 region: CASSLGEIRNEQFF. The CDR3 region has the DNA TGTGCCAGCAGCTTAGGAGAAATTCGCAATGAGCAGTTCTTC.

The chain recombines TRBV5-6 with TRBJ1-1; tentatively, D is TRBD1 (6 bases). This CDR3 spans 14 amino acids. Germline CDR1 SGHDT, CDR2 YYEEEE. Trimming took off 1 base at V and 4 bases at J, with 11 bases between the two ends. The CDR3 region has the DNA TGTGCCAGCAGCTTGAGAGGGGGGGCCACTGAAGCTTTCTTT. It translates to CASSLRGGATEAFF.

This clone was counted once. The chain couples TRBV7-9 to TRBJ2-1; TRBD2 agrees at 9 bases. V lost 4 bases to trimming and J lost 0 bases; unmatched junction nucleotides: 4. The CDR3 sequence is 16 residues long. The germline V gene encodes CDR1 SEHNR and CDR2 FQNEAQ (reference sequence). The CDR3 sequence is CASSSLAGASYNEQFF. In DNA, the CDR3 is TGTGCCAGCAGCTCCTTAGCGGGGGCCTCCTACAATGAGCAGTTCTTC.

The chain is built from TRBV19 and TRBJ2-1; D is ambiguous. The CDR3 runs 17 residues. V was clipped by 0 bases and J by 0 bases, with 12 bases between them. The germline V gene has CDR1 LNHDA and CDR2 SQIVND (reference sequence). CDR3 sequence reads: CASSIEGALSSYNEQFF. The CDR3, as DNA: TGTGCCAGTAGTATAGAGGGCGCGCTTAGCTCCTACAATGAGCAGTTCTTC.

Regarding this clone: Germline is not matched at one junction end, which may reflect a read error. The chain uses TRBV6-5 and TRBJ2-7, with 7 bases identical to TRBD1. The CDR3 extends over 15 amino acids. The germline V gene has CDR1 MNHEY and CDR2 SVGAGI. CDR3 coding DNA: TGTGCCAGCAGCTACTCAGGGGGAGCGTCCTACGAGCAGTACTTC. It encodes CASSYSGGASYEQYF.

Only a few counts were recorded for this clone. The rearrangement joins TRBV19 to TRBJ1-5, with D hard to call. V dropped 1 base and J dropped 4 bases, with 8 bases sitting between them. The germline gives CDR1 LNHDA, CDR2 SQIVND (reference sequence). The CDR3 spans 14 residues. CDR3: CASSIGVRNQPQHF. Here the CDR3 DNA reads TGTGCCAGTAGTATAGGTGTCAGGAATCAGCCCCAGCATTTT.

This clone was seen a single time. The rearrangement links TRBV7-9 to TRBJ1-5; 11 positions agree with TRBD1. Losses at the gene ends were 10 bases for V and 5 bases for J; bases not matched to a gene: 4. Germline V gene sequence: CDR1 SEHNR, CDR2 FQNEAQ (reference sequence). CDR3 length equals 13 residues. Here the CDR3 reads CATQGQGDQPQHF. Here the CDR3 DNA reads TGTGCCACCCAGGGACAGGGGGATCAGCCCCAGCATTTT. Full variable domain (rest looked up from reference TRBV7-9 and TRBJ1-5): DTGVSQNPRHKITKRGQNVTFRCDPISEHNRLYWYRQTLGQGPEFLTYFQNEAQLEKSRLLSDRFSAERPKGSFSTLEIQRTEQGDSAMYLCATQGQGDQPQHFGDGTRLSIL.